Reported below is one T cell receptor beta chain. Which antigen it targets is not known. The sample holds no much larger clone one base away, and base qualities are not on file. These data come from a study of radiotherapy plus CTLA-4 blockade in lung cancer (dated by TCRdb to the late 2010s). Context from the whole study: Among the enrolled patients, 15% to 20% had an objective response, and 25% to 40% reached disease control.

General findings and caveats noted by the study authors: The strongest predictors of response, as reported, were early dynamic changes in blood T cell clones along with a rise in serum interferon-beta after radiation. After treatment with radiotherapy and ipilimumab, TCR clones that originated in tumors expanded in peripheral blood.

The study tested focal radiation therapy combined with CTLA-4 blockade (ipilimumab) in patients with chemo-refractory metastatic non-small-cell lung cancer. The CDR3 sequence holds 15 residues, the cysteine and phenylalanine included. CDR3 DNA is the only sequence kept; it has 45 bases, read in frame from the first base. The CDR1 and CDR2 encoded by the germline V gene are SNHLY and FYNNEI. Germline trimming amounts to 3 bases on V and 6 bases on J, with 8 as the count of junction bases outside the gene matches. Receptor libraries were prepared by the immunoSEQ multiplex PCR assay. This immuneACCESS table, as held by TCRdb, lists in-frame sequences with V and J called but not all clones. Of the missing ones, under half trace to an unresolved V gene in checked studies; the others have no known cause. The sample table holds some 110,000 clones, of which 78% were seen once. The leading ten clones occupy 4.5% to 6.5% of the sample.

The input for sequencing was peripheral blood, taken from a patient treated with radiotherapy plus ipilimumab. The chain is assembled from TRBV2 and TRBJ2-7, with TRBD2 matching 10 junction bases. The sequence was obtained from a human donor with non-small cell lung cancer who had a partial response to radiotherapy plus ipilimumab. CDR3 reads: CASSEASSGRGEQYF. The bases read TGTGCCAGCAGTGAGGCGTCTAGCGGGAGAGGCGAGCAGTACTTC.